One and the same sample provided the 13 T cell receptor beta chains below, sequenced in a study of shared clonotypes between healthy human individuals. Profiling relied on immunoSEQ multiplex PCR, and the TCRdb table lists in-frame clones only, not all of them. Among about 490,000 clones listed, 75% to 85% were seen once. Sequenced: PBMCs. These TCRs come from a woman aged 40 to 50 in good health. Some clones in this sample may be carry-over from other donors' samples.

The genes are TRBV9 and TRBJ2-5; 7 bases are a match to TRBD1. The J segment lost 5 bases and the V segment lost 4 bases, leaving 8 bases of the junction unmatched. CDR1 and CDR2 from the germline V gene are SGDLS and YYNGEE. This CDR3 comprises 14 residues. CDR3 nucleotides: TGTGCCAGCAGCCCTCAGACAGGGCGGGAGACCCAGTACTTC. It translates to CASSPQTGRETQYF. Full variable domain (remainder filled in from reference TRBV9 and TRBJ2-5): DSGVTQTPKHLITATGQRVTLRCSPRSGDLSVYWYQQSLDQGLQFLIQYYNGEERAKGNILERFSAQQFPDLHSELNLSSLELGDSALYFCASSPQTGRETQYFGPGTRLLVL.

The gene calls are TRBV19 and TRBJ2-5; D is unclear. The V gene's germline CDR1 is LNHDA and CDR2 SQIVND (reference sequence). The CDR3 is 11 amino acids. V lost 5 bases, J lost 5 bases, and 6 bases lay in between. The CDR3 loop is CASSHRETQYF. The CDR3 nucleotides read TGTGCCAGTAGTCATCGGGAGACCCAGTACTTC.

V gene TRBV11-2 combines with J gene TRBJ2-1; 10 positions match TRBD2. The CDR3 sequence is 15 residues long. J lost 5 bases, V lost 5 bases, and 6 bases had no gene match. Germline loops: CDR1 SGHAT, CDR2 FQNNGV. The CDR3 DNA follows: TGTGCCAGCAGCAGGACCGGGACTAGCGACAATGAGCAGTTCTTC. Amino acid sequence: CASSRTGTSDNEQFF.

On this clone itself: A read error likely explains this, since a far larger clone differs by one base. This sample includes further DNA sequences coding for the same CDR3. J is TRBJ2-7 and V is TRBV6-4; 7 positions agree with TRBD2. The CDR3 sequence is 13 residues long. V gave up 3 bases and J gave up 6 bases; unmatched junction bases: 5. Germline V CDR1 and CDR2: MRHNA, SNTAGT. The CDR3 DNA is TGTGCCAGCAGTGAAAGCGGGACTGGCGAGCAGTACTTC. Its protein is CASSESGTGEQYF.

J is TRBJ2-5 and V is TRBV19; possible D gene TRBD2, 6 bases. Germline CDR1 and CDR2: LNHDA and SQIVND (reference sequence). V lost 10 bases to trimming and J lost 2 bases, with 14 bases between them. The CDR3 consists of 13 residues. The CDR3 sequence: CATRRVPQETQYF. The CDR3 DNA reads TGTGCCACTCGGAGGGTCCCTCAAGAGACCCAGTACTTC.

This chain connects TRBV6-5 to TRBJ2-2, with 7 positions matching TRBD1. The V gene end was trimmed by 0 bases and the J gene end by 6 bases; junction bases not matched to a gene: 4. Germline CDR1 is MNHEY and CDR2 is SVGAGI. The CDR3 covers 15 residues. The CDR3 region is CASSYSEGGSGELFF. The CDR3 DNA reads TGTGCCAGCAGTTACTCGGAAGGGGGCTCCGGGGAGCTGTTTTTT.

This chain links TRBV15 with TRBJ2-3; D is ambiguous. There are 15 residues in the CDR3. Trimming took 1 base from V and 2 from J, leaving 10 bases between them. Per germline, CDR1 LNHNV and CDR2 YYDKDF (reference sequence). This CDR3 is CATSRGRGNTDTQYF. CDR3 nucleotide sequence: TGTGCCACCAGCAGAGGACGCGGTAACACAGATACGCAGTATTTT.

This chain uses TRBV7-3 with TRBJ2-6; D might be TRBD2 (6 bases). The CDR3 is 16 residues long. V dropped 5 bases and J dropped 0 bases, with 11 bases sitting between them. CDR1 and CDR2 from the germline V gene are SGHTA and FQGTGA. This chain's CDR3 is CASSPGGFSGANVLTF. CDR3 nucleotide sequence: TGTGCCAGCAGCCCCGGGGGATTCTCTGGGGCCAACGTCCTGACTTTC. The full variable domain, with the rest looked up from reference TRBV7-3 and TRBJ2-6, is GAGVSQTPSNKVTEKGKYVELRCDPISGHTALYWYRQSLGQGPEFLIYFQGTGAADDSGLPNDRFFAVRPEGSVSTLKIQRTERGDSAVYLCASSPGGFSGANVLTFGAGSRLTVL.

The CDR3 protein is CASSSGLAGNGEQYF. CDR3 bases: TGCGCCAGCAGCTCGGGACTAGCGGGAAATGGCGAGCAGTACTTC. V usage is TRBV5-1 and J usage is TRBJ2-7; 13 nucleotides agree with TRBD2. CDR3 length: 15 amino acids. With V trimmed by 3 bases and J by 6 bases, 6 bases remained unmatched. Germline CDR1 reads SGHRS; CDR2 reads YFSETQ.

The CDR3 protein is CASSETGRRGNTIYF. CDR3 nucleotides: TGTGCCAGTAGTGAGACGGGGCGGAGGGGAAACACCATATATTTT. This chain joins TRBV19 and TRBJ1-3, with a weak D call TRBD1 (5 bases). This CDR3 region has 15 residues. Trimming left V 5 bases short and J 4 bases short, with 15 bases between. Germline V gene data show CDR1 as LNHDA and CDR2 as SQIVND (reference sequence). The full variable domain, in which reference TRBV19 and TRBJ1-3 provide the parts outside the CDR3, is DGGITQSPKYLFRKEGQNVTLSCEQNLNHDAMYWYRQDPGQGLRLIYYSQIVNDFQKGDIAEGYSVSREKKESFPLTVTSAQKNPTAFYLCASSETGRRGNTIYFGEGSWLTVV.

Points on this clone: Germline and junction disagree at one end, which may indicate a read error. The chain carries TRBV5-4 and TRBJ2-1; D is possibly TRBD1 (5 bases). Germline values: CDR1 SGHNT, CDR2 YYREEE (reference sequence). This CDR3 is built from 17 residues. The CDR3 DNA sequence: TGTGCCAGCAGCGATGGTATGGGGCCCGACCCCTCCAATGAGCAGCTCTTC. This translates into CASSDGMGPDPSNEQLF. Variable domain in full (rest from reference TRBV5-4 and TRBJ2-1): ETGVTQSPTHLIKTRGQQVTLRCSSQSGHNTVSWYQQALGQGPQFIFQYYREEENGRGNFPPRFSGLQFPNYSSELNVNALELDDSALYLCASSDGMGPDPSNEQLFGPGTRLTVL.

The chain couples TRBV6-6 to TRBJ1-4; unclear D gene. Per the germline V gene, CDR1 is MNHNY and CDR2 is SVGAGI (reference sequence). This CDR3 has 15 residues. Trimming took off 2 bases at V and 10 bases at J, with 17 bases between the two ends. CDR3 protein: CASSYPADGRGKLFF. For the CDR3, the DNA is TGTGCCAGCAGTTACCCCGCCGATGGTCGGGGAAAACTGTTTTTT.

This clone was seen more than once but under ten times. The chain links TRBV6-5 to TRBJ2-1, with 8 bases lining up with TRBD2. CDR3 length equals 14 residues. V shed 5 bases, J shed 4 bases, and the junction held 4 bases outside the gene matches. The germline V gene has CDR1 MNHEY and CDR2 SVGAGI. The DNA of the CDR3 is TGTGCCAGCAGTCTAGCGGGTGCGTACAATGAGCAGTTCTTC. It translates to CASSLAGAYNEQFF.